This T cell receptor (beta chain) stems from a study of control samples from healthy donors and cancer patients. Repertoires were generated with immunoSEQ multiplex PCR, while TCRdb's copy carries only in-frame clones and drops some. The profile shows 160,000 or so clones, around 96% of them singletons. There are 11 residues in the CDR3. J lost 8 bases, V lost 8 bases, and 5 bases had no gene match. Per germline, CDR1 MNHNS and CDR2 SASEGT. This chain connects TRBV6-1 to TRBJ1-1, with TRBD1 matching over 7 bases. The sequencing input was blood. This sequence was found in a woman in her twenties or thirties in good health. CDR3 loop: CASGLGQEAFF. CDR3 DNA: TGTGCCAGCGGGTTGGGACAGGAAGCTTTCTTT.